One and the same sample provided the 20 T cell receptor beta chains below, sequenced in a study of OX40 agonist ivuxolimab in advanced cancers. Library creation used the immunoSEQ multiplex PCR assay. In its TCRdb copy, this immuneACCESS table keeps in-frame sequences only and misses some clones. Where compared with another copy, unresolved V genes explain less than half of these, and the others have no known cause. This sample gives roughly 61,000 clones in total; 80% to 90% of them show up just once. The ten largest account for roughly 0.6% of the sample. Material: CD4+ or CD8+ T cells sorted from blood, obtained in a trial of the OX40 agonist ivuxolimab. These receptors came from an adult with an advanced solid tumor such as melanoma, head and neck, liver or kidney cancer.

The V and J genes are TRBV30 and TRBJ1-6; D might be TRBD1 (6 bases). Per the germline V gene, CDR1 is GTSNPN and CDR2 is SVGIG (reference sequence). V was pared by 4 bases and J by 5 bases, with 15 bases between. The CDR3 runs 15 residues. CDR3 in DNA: TGTGCCTGGAAGGGGGGCCTCCATCATAATTCACCCCTCCACTTT. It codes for CAWKGGLHHNSPLHF.

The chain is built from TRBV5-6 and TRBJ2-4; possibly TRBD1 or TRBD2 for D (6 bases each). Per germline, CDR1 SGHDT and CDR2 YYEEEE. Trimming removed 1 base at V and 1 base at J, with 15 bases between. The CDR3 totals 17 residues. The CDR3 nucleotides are TGTGCCAGCAGCTTGCATTGGGGGGCAAACGCCAAAAACATTCAGTACTTC. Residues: CASSLHWGANAKNIQYF.

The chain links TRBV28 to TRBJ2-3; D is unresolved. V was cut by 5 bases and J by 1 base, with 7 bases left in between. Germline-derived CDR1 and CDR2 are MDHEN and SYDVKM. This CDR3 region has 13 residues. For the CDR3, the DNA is TGTGCCAGCAGTCCCCTTGGCACAGATACGCAGTATTTT. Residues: CASSPLGTDTQYF. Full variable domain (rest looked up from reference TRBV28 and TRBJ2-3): DVKVTQSSRYLVKRTGEKVFLECVQDMDHENMFWYRQDPGLGLRLIYFSYDVKMKEKGDIPEGYSVSREKKERFSLILESASTNQTSMYLCASSPLGTDTQYFGPGTRLTVL.

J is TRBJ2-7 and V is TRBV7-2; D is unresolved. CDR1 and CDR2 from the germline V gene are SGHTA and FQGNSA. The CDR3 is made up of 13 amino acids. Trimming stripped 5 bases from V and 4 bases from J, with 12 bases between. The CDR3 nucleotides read TGTGCCAGCAGCCAGAACTACAGATACGAGCAGTACTTC. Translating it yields CASSQNYRYEQYF.

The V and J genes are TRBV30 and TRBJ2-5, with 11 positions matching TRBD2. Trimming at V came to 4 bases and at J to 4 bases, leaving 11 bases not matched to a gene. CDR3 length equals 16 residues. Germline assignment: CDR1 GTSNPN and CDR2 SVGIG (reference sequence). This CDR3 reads CAWTATSGARIETQYF. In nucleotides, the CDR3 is TGTGCCTGGACTGCGACTAGCGGGGCCCGGATAGAGACCCAGTACTTC.

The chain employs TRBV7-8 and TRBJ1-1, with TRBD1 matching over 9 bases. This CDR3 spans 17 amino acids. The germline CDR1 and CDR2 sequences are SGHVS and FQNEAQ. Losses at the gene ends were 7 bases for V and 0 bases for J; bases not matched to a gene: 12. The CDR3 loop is CASTQRGQGSMNTEAFF. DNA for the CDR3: TGTGCCAGCACCCAAAGGGGACAGGGTTCCATGAACACTGAAGCTTTCTTT.

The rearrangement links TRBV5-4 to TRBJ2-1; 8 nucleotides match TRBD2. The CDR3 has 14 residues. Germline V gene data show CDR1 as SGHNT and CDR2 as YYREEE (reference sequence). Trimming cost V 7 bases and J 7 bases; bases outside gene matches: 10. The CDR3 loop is CASFDKRGFNEQFF. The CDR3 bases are TGTGCCAGCTTTGACAAGCGGGGGTTTAATGAGCAGTTCTTC.

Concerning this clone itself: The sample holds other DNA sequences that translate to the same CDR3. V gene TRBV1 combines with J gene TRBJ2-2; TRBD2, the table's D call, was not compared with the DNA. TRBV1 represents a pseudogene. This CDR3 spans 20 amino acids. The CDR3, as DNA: TGCACCAGCAGCCAAGAAGGTAGGAGACTAGCGGGGGTGGGTCCCGGGGAGCTGTTTTTT. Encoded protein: CTSSQEGRRLAGVGPGELFF.

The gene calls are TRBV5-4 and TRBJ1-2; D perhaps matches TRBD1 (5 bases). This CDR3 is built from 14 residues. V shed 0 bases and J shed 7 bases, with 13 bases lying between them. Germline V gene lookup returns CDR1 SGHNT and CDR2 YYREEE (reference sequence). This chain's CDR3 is CASSLVGAQGGYTF. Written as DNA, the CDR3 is TGTGCCAGCAGCTTGGTTGGGGCGCAGGGTGGCTACACCTTC.

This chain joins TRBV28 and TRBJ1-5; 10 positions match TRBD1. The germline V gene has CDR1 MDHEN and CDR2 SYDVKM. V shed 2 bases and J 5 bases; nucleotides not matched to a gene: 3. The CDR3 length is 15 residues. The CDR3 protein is CASSLRDRGYQPQHF. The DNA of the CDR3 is TGTGCCAGCAGTTTACGGGACAGGGGATATCAGCCCCAGCATTTT. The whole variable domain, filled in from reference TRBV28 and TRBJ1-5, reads DVKVTQSSRYLVKRTGEKVFLECVQDMDHENMFWYRQDPGLGLRLIYFSYDVKMKEKGDIPEGYSVSREKKERFSLILESASTNQTSMYLCASSLRDRGYQPQHFGDGTRLSIL.

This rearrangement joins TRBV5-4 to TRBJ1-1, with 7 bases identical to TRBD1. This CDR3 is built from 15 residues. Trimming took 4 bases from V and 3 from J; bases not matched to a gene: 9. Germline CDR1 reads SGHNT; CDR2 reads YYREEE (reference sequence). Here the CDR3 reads CASSRNTGADTEAFF. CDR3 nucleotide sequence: TGTGCCAGCAGCCGAAATACAGGGGCGGACACTGAAGCTTTCTTT.

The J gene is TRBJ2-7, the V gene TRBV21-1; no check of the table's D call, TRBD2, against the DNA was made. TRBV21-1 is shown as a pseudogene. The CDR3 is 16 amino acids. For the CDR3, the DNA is TGTGCCAGCGGGCTAGCGGAACAAGATAGCTCCTACGAGCAGTACTTC. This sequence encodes CASGLAEQDSSYEQYF.

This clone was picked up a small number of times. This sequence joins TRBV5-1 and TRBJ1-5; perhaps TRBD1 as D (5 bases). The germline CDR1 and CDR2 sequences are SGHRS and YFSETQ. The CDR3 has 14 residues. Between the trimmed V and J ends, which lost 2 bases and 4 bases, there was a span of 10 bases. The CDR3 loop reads CASSLGERNQPQHF. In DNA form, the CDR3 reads TGCGCCAGCAGCTTAGGGGAGAGGAATCAGCCCCAGCATTTT.

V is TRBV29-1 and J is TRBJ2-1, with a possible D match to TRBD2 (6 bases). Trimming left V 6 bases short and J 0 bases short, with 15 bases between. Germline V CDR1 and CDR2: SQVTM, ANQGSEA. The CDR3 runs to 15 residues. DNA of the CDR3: TGCAGCGTGGGAGGTCGGGGAAACTCCTACAATGAGCAGTTCTTC. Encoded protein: CSVGGRGNSYNEQFF.

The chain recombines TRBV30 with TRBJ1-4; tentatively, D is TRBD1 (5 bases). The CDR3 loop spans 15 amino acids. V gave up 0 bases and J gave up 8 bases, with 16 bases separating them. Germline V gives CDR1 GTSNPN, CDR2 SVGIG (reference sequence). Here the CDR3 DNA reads TGTGCCTGGAGTGTCCCGGGGCCCGGGGGAGAAAAACTGTTTTTT. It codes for CAWSVPGPGGEKLFF.

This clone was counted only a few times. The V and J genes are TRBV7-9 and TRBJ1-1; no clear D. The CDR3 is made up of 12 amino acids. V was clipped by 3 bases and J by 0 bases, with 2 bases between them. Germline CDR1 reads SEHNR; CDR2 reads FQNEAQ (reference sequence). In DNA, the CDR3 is TGTGCCAGCAGCTTGATGAACACTGAAGCTTTCTTT. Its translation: CASSLMNTEAFF.

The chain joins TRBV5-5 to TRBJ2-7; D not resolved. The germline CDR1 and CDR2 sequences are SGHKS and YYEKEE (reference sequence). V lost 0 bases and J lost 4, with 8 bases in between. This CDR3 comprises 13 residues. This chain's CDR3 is CASSLEADYEQYF. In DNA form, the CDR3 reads TGTGCCAGCAGCTTGGAGGCAGATTACGAGCAGTACTTC.

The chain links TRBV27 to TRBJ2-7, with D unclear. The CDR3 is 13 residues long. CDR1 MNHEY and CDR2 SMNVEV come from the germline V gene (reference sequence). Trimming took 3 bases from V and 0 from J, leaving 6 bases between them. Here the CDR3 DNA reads TGTGCCAGCAGTTTTGGAGCCTCCTACGAGCAGTACTTC. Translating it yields CASSFGASYEQYF.

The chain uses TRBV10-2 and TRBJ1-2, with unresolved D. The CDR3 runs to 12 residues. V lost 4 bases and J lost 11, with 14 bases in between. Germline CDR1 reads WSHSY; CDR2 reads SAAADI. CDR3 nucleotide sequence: TGCGCCAGCAGTGGAGGCTATGAAGATTACACCTTC. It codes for CASSGGYEDYTF.

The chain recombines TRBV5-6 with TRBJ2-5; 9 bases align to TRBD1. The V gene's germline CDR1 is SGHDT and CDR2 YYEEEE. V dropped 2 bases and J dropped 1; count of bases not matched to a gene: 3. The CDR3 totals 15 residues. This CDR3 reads CASSFGQGPQETQYF. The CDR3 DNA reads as TGTGCCAGCAGCTTCGGACAGGGGCCCCAAGAGACCCAGTACTTC.